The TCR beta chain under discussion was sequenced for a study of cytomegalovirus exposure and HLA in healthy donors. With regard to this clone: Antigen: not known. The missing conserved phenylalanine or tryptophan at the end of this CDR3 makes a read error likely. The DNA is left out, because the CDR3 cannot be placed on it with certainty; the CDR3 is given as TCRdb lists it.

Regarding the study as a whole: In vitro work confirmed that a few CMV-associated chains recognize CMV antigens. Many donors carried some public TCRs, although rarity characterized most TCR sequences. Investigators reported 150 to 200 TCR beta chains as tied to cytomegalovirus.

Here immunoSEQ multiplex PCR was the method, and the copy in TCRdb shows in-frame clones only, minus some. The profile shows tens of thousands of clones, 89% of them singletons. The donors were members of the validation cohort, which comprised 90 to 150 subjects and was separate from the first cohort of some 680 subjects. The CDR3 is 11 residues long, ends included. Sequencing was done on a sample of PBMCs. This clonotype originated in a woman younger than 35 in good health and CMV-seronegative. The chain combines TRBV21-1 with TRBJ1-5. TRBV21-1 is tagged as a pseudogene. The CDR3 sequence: CASSKGAGGAA.